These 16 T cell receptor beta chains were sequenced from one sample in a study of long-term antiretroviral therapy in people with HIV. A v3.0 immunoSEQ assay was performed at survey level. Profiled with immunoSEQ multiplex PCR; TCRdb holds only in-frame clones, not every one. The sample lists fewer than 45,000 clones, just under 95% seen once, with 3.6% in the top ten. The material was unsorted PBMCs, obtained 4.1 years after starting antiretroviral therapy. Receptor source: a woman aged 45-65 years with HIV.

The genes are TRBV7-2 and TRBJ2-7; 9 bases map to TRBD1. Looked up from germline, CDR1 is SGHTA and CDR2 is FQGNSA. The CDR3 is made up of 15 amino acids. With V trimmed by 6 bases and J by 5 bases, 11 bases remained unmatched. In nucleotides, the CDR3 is TGTGCCAGCAGTCCACAGGGGGCGCGGGTCGACGAGCAGTACTTC. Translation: CASSPQGARVDEQYF.

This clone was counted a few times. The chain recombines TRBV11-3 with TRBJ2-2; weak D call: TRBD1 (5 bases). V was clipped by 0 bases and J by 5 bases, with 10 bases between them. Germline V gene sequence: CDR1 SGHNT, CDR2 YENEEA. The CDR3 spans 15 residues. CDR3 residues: CASSLDRKGTGELFF. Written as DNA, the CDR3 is TGTGCCAGCAGCTTAGATCGGAAGGGGACCGGGGAGCTGTTTTTT.

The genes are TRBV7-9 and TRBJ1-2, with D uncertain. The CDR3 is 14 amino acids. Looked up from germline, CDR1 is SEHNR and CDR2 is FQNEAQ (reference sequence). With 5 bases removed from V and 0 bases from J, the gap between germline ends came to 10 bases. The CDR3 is CASSRLEANYGYTF. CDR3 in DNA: TGTGCCAGCAGCCGACTTGAGGCTAACTATGGCTACACCTTC. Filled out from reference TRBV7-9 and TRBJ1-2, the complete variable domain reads DTGVSQNPRHKITKRGQNVTFRCDPISEHNRLYWYRQTLGQGPEFLTYFQNEAQLEKSRLLSDRFSAERPKGSFSTLEIQRTEQGDSAMYLCASSRLEANYGYTFGSGTRLTVV.

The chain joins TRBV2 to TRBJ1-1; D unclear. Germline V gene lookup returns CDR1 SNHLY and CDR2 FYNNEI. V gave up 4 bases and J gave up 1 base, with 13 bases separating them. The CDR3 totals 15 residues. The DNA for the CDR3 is TGTGCCAGCAGTGGTGGTCGAGGATCGAACACTGAAGCTTTCTTT. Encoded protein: CASSGGRGSNTEAFF. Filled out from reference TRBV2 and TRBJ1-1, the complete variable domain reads EPEVTQTPSHQVTQMGQEVILRCVPISNHLYFYWYRQILGQKVEFLVSFYNNEISEKSEIFDDQFSVERPDGSNFTLKIRSTKLEDSAMYFCASSGGRGSNTEAFFGQGTRLTVV.

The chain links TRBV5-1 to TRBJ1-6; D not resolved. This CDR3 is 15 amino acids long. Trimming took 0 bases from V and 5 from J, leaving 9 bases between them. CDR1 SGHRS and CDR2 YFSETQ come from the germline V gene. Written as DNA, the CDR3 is TGCGCCAGCAGCTTGGTTGGCAGAGATAATTCACCCCTCCACTTT. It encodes CASSLVGRDNSPLHF.

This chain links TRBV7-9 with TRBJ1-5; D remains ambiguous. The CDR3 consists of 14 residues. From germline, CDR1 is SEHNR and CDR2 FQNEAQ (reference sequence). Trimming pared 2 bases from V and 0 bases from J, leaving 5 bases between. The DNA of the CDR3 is TGTGCCAGCAGCTTAATAAATAGCAATCAGCCCCAGCATTTT. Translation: CASSLINSNQPQHF.

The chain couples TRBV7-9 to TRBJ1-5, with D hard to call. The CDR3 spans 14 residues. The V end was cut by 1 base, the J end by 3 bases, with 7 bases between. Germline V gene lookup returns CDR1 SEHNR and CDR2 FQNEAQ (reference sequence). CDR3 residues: CASSLDFNNQPQHF. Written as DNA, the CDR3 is TGTGCCAGCAGCTTAGATTTCAACAATCAGCCCCAGCATTTT.

For the CDR3, the DNA is TGTGCCAGCAGTCCCGGGACACCACTCAATCAGCCCCAGCATTTT. Amino acids: CASSPGTPLNQPQHF. The chain recombines TRBV6-6 with TRBJ1-5; the D gene is possibly TRBD1 (6 bases). Germline values: CDR1 MNHNY, CDR2 SVGAGI (reference sequence). Between the trimmed V and J ends, which lost 5 bases and 3 bases, there was a span of 14 bases. The CDR3 sequence is 15 residues long.

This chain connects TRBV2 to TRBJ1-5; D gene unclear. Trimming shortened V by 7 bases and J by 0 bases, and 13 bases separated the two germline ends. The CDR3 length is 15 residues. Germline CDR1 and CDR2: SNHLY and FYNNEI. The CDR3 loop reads CASTWSGNSNQPQHF. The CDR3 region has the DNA TGTGCCAGCACTTGGTCGGGGAATAGCAATCAGCCCCAGCATTTT.

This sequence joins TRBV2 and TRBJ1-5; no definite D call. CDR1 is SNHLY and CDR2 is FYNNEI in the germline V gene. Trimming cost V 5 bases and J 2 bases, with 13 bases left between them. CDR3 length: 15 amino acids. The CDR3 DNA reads TGTGCCAGCAGTCTGGACGGGAAGGGCAATCAGCCCCAGCATTTT. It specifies CASSLDGKGNQPQHF.

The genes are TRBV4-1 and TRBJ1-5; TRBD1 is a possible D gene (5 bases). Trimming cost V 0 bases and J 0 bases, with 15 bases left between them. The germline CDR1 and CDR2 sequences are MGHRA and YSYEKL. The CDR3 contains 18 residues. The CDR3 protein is CASSQDSERGDSNQPQHF. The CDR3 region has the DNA TGCGCCAGCAGCCAAGACTCGGAAAGGGGAGATAGCAATCAGCCCCAGCATTTT.

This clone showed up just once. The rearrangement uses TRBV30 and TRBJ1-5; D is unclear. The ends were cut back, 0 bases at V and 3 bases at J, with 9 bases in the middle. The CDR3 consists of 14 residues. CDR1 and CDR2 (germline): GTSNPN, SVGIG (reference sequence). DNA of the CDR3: TGTGCCTGGAGTGTAACCGCGAACAATCAGCCCCAGCATTTT. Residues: CAWSVTANNQPQHF.

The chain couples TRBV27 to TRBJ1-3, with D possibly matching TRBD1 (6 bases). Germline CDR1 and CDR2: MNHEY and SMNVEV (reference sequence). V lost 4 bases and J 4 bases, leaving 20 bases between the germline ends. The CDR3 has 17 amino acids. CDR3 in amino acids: CASSSGLGEGVGNTIYF. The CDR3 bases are TGTGCCAGCAGTTCCGGCCTTGGGGAGGGGGTAGGAAACACCATATATTTT.

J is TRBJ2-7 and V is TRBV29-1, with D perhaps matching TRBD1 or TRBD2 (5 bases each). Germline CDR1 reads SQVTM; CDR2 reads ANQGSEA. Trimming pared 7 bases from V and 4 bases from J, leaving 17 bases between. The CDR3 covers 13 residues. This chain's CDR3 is CSAIGTDTYEQYF. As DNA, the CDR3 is TGCAGCGCCATTGGGACGGATACTTACGAGCAGTACTTC.

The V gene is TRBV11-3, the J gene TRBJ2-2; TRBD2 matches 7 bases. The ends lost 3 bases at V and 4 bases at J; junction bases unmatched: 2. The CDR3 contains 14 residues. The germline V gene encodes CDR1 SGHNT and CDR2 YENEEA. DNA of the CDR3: TGTGCCAGCAGCTTGGGGGGGAGCACCGGGGAGCTGTTTTTT. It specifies CASSLGGSTGELFF.

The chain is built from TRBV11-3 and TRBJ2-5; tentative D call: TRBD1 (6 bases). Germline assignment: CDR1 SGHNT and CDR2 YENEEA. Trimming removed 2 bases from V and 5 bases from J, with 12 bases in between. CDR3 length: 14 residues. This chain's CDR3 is CASSLRDKGETQYF. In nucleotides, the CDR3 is TGTGCCAGCAGCTTACGGGACAAGGGCGAGACCCAGTACTTC. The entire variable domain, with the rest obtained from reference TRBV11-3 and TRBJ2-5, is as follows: EAGVVQSPRYKIIEKKQPVAFWCNPISGHNTLYWYLQNLGQGPELLIRYENEEAVDDSQLPKDRFSAERLKGVDSTLKIQPAELGDSAVYLCASSLRDKGETQYFGPGTRLLVL.